This T cell receptor (beta chain) was recovered during a study of beta chain features in type 1 diabetes. The entirety of the isolated RNA underwent reverse transcription, so expressed TCRB transcripts were sequenced. Using immunoSEQ multiplex PCR, the repertoire was profiled, and TCRdb retains in-frame clones only, with some absent. This sample has under 950,000 clones, with roughly 16% found just once. V was pared by 4 bases and J by 6 bases, with 13 bases between. The CDR3 is 13 residues long. Germline V gene data show CDR1 as MDHEN and CDR2 as SYDVKM. V usage is TRBV28 and J usage is TRBJ2-7; D not certain. This receptor was identified in a woman in her late teens or twenties in good health. What was sequenced was naive CD4+ T cells from blood. The CDR3 protein is CASSSYWAAEQYF. CDR3 in DNA: TGTGCCAGCAGTTCGTACTGGGCCGCCGAGCAGTACTTC.